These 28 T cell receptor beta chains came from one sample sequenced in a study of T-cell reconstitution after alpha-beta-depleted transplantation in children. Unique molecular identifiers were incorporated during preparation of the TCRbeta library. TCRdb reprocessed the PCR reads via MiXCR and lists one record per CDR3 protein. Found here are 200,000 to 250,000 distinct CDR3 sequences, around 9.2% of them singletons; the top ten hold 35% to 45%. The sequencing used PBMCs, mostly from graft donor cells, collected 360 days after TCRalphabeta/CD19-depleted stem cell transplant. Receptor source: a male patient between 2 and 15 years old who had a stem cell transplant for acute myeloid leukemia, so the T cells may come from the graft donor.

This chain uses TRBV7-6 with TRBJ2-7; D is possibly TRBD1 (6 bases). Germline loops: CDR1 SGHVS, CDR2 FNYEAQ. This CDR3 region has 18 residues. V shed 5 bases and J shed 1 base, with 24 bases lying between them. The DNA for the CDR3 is TGTGCCAGCAGCCCCCGGGCCGCGGACAGCCTCATATCCTACGAGCAGTACGTC. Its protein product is CASSPRAADSLISYEQYV.

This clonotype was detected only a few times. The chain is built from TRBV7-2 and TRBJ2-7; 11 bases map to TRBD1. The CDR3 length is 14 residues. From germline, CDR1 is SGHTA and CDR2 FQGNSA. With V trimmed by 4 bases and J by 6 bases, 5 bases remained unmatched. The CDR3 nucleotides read TGTGCCAGCAGCTCGGACAGGGGGCGCCTCGAGCAGTACTTC. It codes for CASSSDRGRLEQYF.

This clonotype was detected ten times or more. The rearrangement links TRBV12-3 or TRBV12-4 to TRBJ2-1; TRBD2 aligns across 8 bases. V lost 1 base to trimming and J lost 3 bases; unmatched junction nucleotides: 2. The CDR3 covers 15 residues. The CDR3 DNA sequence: TGTGCCAGCAGTTTAGTCCGGGGGGGCTACAATGAGCAGTTCTTC. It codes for CASSLVRGGYNEQFF.

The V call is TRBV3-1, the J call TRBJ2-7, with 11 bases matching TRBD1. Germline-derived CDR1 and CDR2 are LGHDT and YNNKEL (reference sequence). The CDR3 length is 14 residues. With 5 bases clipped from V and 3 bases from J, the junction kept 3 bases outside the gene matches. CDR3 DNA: TGTGCCAGCAGCGCGGGACAGGGGGACTACGAGCAGTACGTC. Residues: CASSAGQGDYEQYV.

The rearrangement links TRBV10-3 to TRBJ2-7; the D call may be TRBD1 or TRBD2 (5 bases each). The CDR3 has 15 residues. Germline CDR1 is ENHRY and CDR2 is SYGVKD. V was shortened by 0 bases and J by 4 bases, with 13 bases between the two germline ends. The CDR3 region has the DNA TGTGCCATCAGTGAGTCGACGGGACCGGGGTACGAGCAGTACTTC. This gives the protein CAISESTGPGYEQYF.

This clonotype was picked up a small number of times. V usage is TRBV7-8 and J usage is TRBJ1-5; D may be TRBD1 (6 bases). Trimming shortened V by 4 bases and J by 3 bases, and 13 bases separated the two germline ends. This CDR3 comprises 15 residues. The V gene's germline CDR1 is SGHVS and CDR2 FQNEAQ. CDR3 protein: CASSSLSGANQPQHF. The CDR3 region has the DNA TGTGCCAGCAGCTCTCTTTCAGGGGCCAATCAGCCCCAGCATTTT.

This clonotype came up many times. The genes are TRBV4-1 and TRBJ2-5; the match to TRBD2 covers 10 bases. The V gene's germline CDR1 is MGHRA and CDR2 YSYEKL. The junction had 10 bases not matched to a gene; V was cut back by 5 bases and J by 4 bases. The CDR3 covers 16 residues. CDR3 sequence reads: CASSRSSGGKGETQYF. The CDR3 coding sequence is TGCGCCAGCAGCAGGAGTAGCGGGGGGAAGGGAGAGACCCAGTACTTC.

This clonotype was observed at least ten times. The CDR3 region is CASRGPANTEAFF. CDR3 DNA: TGCGCCAGCAGAGGTCCGGCGAACACTGAAGCTTTCTTT. J is TRBJ1-1 and V is TRBV5-1; D gene ambiguous. Trimming shortened V by 5 bases and J by 1 base, and 9 bases separated the two germline ends. CDR1 and CDR2 (germline): SGHRS, YFSETQ. The CDR3 is made up of 13 amino acids.

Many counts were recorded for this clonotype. CDR3 sequence (DNA): TGCAGTGCTAAGGGGGGGTCCTACGAGCAGTACTTC. Translating it yields CSAKGGSYEQYF. J is TRBJ2-7 and V is TRBV20-1, with D possibly being TRBD2 (7 bases). V gave up 4 bases and J gave up 1 base, with 8 bases separating them. This CDR3 spans 12 amino acids. Per the germline V gene, CDR1 is DFQATT and CDR2 is SNEGSKA (reference sequence).

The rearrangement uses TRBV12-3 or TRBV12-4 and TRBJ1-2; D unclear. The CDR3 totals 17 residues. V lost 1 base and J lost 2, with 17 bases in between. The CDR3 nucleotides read TGTGCCAGCAGTTTAGGTCAAGGGCTTTCTTTGAACTATGGCTACACCTTC. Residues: CASSLGQGLSLNYGYTF.

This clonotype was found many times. CDR3 nucleotides: TGCGCCAGCAGCTTGGCCACGGGGACGGCGGCTGGAAACACCATATATTTT. Its protein is CASSLATGTAAGNTIYF. The chain combines TRBV5-1 with TRBJ1-3, with a tentative D call TRBD1 (5 bases). V was clipped by 0 bases and J by 2 bases, with 15 bases between them. The CDR3 is 17 residues long. The V gene's germline CDR1 is SGHRS and CDR2 YFSETQ. Looking up the rest from reference TRBV5-1 and TRBJ1-3 gives the full variable domain: KAGVTQTPRYLIKTRGQQVTLSCSPISGHRSVSWYQQTPGQGLQFLFEYFSETQRNKGNFPGRFSGRQFSNSRSEMNVSTLELGDSALYLCASSLATGTAAGNTIYFGEGSWLTVV.

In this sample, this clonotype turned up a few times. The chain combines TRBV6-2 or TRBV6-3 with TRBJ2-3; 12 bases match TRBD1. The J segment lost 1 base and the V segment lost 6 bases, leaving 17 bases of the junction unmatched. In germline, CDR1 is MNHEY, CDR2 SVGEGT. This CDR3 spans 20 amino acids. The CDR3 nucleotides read TGTGCCAGCAGCCCTCAGCCCGGGACAGGGGGCGTCTGGGGCACAGATACGCAGTATTTT. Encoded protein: CASSPQPGTGGVWGTDTQYF.

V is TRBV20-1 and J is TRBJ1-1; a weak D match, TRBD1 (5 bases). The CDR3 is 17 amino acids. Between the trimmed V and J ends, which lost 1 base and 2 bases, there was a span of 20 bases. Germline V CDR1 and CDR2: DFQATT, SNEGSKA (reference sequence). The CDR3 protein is CSARVGGLRLVNTEAFF. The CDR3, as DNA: TGCAGTGCTAGAGTCGGGGGGTTGAGGCTCGTAAACACTGAAGCTTTCTTT.

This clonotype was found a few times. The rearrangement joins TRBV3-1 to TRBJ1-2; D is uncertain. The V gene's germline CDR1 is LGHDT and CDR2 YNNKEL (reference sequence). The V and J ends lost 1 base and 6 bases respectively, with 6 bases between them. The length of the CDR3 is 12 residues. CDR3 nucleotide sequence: TGTGCCAGCAGCCAAGTTCGGGATGGCTACACCTTC. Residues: CASSQVRDGYTF.

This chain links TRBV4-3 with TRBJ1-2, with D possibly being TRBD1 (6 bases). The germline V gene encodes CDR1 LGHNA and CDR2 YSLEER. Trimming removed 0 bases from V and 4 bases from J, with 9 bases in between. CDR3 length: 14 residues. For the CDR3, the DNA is TGCGCCAGCAGCCAAGATCGGACAGTCTATGGCTACACCTTC. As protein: CASSQDRTVYGYTF.

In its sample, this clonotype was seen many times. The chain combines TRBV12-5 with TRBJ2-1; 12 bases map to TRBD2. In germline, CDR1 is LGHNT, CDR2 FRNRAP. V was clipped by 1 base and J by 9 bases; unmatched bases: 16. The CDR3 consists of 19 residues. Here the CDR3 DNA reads TGTGCTAGTGGTTTGGAGCCTAGCGGGAGGGATGGGTTTCGATTTGAGCAGTTCTTC. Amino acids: CASGLEPSGRDGFRFEQFF.

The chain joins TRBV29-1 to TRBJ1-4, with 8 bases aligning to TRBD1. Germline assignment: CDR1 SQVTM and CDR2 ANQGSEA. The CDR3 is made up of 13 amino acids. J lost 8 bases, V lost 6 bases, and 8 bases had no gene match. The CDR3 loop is CSVVGQGREKLFF. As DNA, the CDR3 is TGCAGCGTGGTAGGACAGGGAAGGGAAAAACTGTTTTTT.

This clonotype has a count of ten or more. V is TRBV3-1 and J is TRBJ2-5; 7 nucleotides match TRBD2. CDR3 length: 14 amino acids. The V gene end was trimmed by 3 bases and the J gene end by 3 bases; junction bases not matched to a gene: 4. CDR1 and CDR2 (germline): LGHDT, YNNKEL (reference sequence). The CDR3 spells CASSQHAGEETQYF. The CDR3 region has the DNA TGTGCCAGCAGCCAGCACGCGGGAGAAGAGACCCAGTACTTC.

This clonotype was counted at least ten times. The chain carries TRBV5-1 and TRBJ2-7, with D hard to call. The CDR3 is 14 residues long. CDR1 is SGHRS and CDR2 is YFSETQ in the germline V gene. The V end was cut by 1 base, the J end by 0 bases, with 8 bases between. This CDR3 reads CASSLNPASYEQYV. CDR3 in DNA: TGCGCCAGCAGCTTGAACCCGGCCTCCTACGAGCAGTACGTC.

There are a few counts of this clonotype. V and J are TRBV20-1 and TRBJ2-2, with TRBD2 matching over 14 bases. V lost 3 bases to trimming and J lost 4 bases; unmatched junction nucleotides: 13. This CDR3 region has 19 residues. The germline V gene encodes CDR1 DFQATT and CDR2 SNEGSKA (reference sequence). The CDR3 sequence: CSARPLRTSGRRSTGELFF. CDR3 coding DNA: TGCAGTGCTAGGCCCCTAAGGACTAGCGGGAGGCGGAGCACCGGGGAGCTGTTTTTT.

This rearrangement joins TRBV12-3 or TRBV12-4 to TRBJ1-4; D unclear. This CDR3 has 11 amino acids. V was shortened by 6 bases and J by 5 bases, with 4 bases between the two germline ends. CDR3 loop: CASRVNEKLFF. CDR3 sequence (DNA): TGTGCCAGCAGGGTCAATGAAAAACTGTTTTTT.

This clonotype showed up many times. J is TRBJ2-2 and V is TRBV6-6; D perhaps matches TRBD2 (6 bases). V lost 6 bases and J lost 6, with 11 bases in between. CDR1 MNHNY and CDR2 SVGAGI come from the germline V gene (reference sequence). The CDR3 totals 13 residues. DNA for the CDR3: TGTGCCAGCAGCTTTACGGGGGCCGGGGAGCTGTTTTTT. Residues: CASSFTGAGELFF.

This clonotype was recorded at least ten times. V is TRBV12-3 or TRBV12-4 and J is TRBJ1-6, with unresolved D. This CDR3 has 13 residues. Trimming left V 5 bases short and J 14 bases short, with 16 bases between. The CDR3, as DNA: TGTGCCAGCAGTAGGGTCCAGAGGTTCGCCCTCCACTTT. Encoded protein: CASSRVQRFALHF.

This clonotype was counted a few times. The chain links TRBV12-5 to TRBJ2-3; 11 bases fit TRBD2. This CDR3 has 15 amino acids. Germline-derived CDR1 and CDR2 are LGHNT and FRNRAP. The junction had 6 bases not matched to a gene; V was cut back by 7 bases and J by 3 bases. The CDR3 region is CASVPGLAETDTQYF. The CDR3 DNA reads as TGTGCTAGTGTCCCGGGACTAGCGGAGACAGATACGCAGTATTTT.

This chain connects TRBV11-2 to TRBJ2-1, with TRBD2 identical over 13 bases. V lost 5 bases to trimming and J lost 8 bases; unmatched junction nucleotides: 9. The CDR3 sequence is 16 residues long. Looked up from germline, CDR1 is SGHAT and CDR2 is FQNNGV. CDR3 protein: CASSHSLAGGPHEQFF. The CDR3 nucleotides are TGTGCCAGCAGCCACTCACTAGCGGGGGGGCCCCATGAGCAGTTCTTC.

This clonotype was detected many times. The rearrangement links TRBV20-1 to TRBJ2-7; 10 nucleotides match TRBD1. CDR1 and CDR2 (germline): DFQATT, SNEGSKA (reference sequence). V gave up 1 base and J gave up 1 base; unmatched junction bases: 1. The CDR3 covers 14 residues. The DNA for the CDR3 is TGCAGTGCTAGAGGGACAGGGGGATCCTACGAGCAGTACTTC. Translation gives CSARGTGGSYEQYF.

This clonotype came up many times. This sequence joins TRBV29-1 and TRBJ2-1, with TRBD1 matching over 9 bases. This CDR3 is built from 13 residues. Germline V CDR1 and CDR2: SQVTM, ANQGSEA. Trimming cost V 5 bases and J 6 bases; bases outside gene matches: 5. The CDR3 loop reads CSVTGGEFNEQFF. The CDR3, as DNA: TGCAGCGTTACAGGGGGCGAGTTCAATGAGCAGTTCTTC.

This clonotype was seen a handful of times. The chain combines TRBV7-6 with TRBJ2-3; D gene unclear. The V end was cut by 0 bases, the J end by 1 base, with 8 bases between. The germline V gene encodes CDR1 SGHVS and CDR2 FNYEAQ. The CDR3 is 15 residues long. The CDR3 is CASSLAPSRTDTQYF. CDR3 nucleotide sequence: TGTGCCAGCAGCTTAGCCCCGAGTCGCACAGATACGCAGTATTTT.